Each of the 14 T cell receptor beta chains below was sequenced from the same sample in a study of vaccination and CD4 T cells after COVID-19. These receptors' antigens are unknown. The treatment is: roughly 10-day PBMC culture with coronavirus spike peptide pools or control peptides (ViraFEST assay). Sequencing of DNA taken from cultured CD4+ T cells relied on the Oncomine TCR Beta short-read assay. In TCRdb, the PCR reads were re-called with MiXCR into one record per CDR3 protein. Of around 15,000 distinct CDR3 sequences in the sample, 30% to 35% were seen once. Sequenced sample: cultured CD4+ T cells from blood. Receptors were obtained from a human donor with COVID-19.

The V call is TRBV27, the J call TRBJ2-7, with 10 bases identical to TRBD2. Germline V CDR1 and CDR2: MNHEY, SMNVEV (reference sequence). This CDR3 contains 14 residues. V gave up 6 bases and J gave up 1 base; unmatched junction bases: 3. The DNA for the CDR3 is TGTGCCAGCAGGCCACTAGCGGGATCCTACGAGCAGTACTTC. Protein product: CASRPLAGSYEQYF.

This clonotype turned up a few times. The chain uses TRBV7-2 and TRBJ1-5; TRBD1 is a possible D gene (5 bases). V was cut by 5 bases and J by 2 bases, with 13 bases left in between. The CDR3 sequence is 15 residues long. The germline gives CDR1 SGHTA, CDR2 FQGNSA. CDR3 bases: TGTGCCAGCAGCGCCACGGGGCGTGGCAATCAGCCCCAGCATTTT. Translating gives CASSATGRGNQPQHF.

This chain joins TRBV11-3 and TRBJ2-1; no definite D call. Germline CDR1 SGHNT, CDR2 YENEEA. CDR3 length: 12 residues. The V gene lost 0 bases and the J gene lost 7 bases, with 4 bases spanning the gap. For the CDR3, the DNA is TGTGCCAGCAGCTTAGAAATGAATGAGCAGTTCTTC. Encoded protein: CASSLEMNEQFF. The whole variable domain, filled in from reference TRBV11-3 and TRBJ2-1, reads EAGVVQSPRYKIIEKKQPVAFWCNPISGHNTLYWYLQNLGQGPELLIRYENEEAVDDSQLPKDRFSAERLKGVDSTLKIQPAELGDSAVYLCASSLEMNEQFFGPGTRLTVL.

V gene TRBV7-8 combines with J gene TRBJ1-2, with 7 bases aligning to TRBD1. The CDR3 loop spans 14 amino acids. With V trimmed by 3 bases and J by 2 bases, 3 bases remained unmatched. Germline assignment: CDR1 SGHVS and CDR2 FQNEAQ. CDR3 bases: TGTGCCAGCAGCTTGGTACAGGGGAACTATGGCTACACCTTC. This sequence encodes CASSLVQGNYGYTF.

DNA for the CDR3: TGTGCCAGCAGCTTCGACAGGGAGACTGAGCAGTTCTTC. Its translation: CASSFDRETEQFF. The gene calls are TRBV7-9 and TRBJ2-1, with TRBD1 identical over 7 bases. CDR1 and CDR2 from the germline V gene are SEHNR and FQNEAQ (reference sequence). The CDR3 loop spans 13 amino acids. V gave up 3 bases and J gave up 9 bases; unmatched junction bases: 5.

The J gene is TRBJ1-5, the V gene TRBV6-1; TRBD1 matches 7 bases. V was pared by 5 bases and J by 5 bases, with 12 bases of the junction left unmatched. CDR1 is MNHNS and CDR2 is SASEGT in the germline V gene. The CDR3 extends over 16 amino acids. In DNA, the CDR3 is TGTGCCAGCAGTACCCGGACAGGAGGAGGCGATCAGCCCCAGCATTTT. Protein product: CASSTRTGGGDQPQHF.

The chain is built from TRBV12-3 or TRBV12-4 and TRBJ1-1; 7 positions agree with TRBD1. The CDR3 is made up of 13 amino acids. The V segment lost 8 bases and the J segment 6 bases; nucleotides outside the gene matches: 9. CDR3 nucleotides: TGTGCCAGCGGATCTACAGGGGTGGCTGAAGCTTTCTTT. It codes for CASGSTGVAEAFF.

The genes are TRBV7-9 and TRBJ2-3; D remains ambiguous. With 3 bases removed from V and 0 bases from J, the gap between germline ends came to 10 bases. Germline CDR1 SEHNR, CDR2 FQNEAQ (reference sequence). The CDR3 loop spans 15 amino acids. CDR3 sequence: CASSFRKTSTDTQYF. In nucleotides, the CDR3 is TGTGCCAGCAGCTTCCGGAAAACTAGCACAGATACGCAGTATTTT. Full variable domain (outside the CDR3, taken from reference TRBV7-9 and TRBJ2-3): DTGVSQNPRHKITKRGQNVTFRCDPISEHNRLYWYRQTLGQGPEFLTYFQNEAQLEKSRLLSDRFSAERPKGSFSTLEIQRTEQGDSAMYLCASSFRKTSTDTQYFGPGTRLTVL.

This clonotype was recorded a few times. This CDR3 is CATSGAQNQPQHF. Here the CDR3 DNA reads TGTGCCACCAGCGGCGCGCAAAATCAGCCCCAGCATTTT. The chain uses TRBV15 and TRBJ1-5; D gene ambiguous. Trimming stripped 5 bases from V and 4 bases from J, with 9 bases between. Germline V gene sequence: CDR1 LNHNV, CDR2 YYDKDF (reference sequence). The CDR3 is 13 amino acids.

CDR3 coding DNA: TGTGCCAGCAGTTTCGCGACAGCCAACACCGGGGAGCTGTTTTTT. The encoded protein is CASSFATANTGELFF. This chain links TRBV12-3 or TRBV12-4 with TRBJ2-2, with D possibly being TRBD1 (5 bases). Trimming stripped 3 bases from V and 2 bases from J, with 10 bases between. The CDR3 spans 15 residues.

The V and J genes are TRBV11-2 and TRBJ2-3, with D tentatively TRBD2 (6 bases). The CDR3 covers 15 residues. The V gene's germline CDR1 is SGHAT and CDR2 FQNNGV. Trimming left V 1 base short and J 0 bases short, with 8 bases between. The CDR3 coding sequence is TGTGCCAGCAGCTTAGGGGCGGGGAGCACAGATACGCAGTATTTT. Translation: CASSLGAGSTDTQYF.

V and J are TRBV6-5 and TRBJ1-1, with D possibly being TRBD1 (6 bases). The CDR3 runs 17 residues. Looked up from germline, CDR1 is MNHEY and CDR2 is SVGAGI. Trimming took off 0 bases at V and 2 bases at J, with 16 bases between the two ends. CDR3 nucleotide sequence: TGTGCCAGCAGTTACTCCGGATCGTGGACAGACAACACTGAAGCTTTCTTT. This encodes CASSYSGSWTDNTEAFF.

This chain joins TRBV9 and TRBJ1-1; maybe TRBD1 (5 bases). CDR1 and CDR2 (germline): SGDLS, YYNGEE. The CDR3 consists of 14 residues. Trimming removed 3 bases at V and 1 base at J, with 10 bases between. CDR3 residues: CASSAQGQNTEAFF. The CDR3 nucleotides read TGTGCCAGCAGCGCCCAGGGCCAGAACACTGAAGCTTTCTTT.

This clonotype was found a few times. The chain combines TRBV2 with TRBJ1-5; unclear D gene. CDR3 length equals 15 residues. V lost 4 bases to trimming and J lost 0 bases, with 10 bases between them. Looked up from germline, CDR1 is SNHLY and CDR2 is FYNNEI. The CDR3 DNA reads TGTGCCAGCAGTGTAGGGCAGGCTAGCAATCAGCCCCAGCATTTT. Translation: CASSVGQASNQPQHF. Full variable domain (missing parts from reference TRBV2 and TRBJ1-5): EPEVTQTPSHQVTQMGQEVILRCVPISNHLYFYWYRQILGQKVEFLVSFYNNEISEKSEIFDDQFSVERPDGSNFTLKIRSTKLEDSAMYFCASSVGQASNQPQHFGDGTRLSIL.